The 15 T cell receptor beta chains below were found in one sample sequenced in a study of OX40 agonist ivuxolimab in advanced cancers. Measured with immunoSEQ multiplex PCR; TCRdb has only the in-frame clones, and not every one. The top ten clones hold under 0.65% of a sample with about 61,000 clones, more than 65% of them seen once. The material sequenced was CD4+ or CD8+ T cells sorted from blood, taken in a trial of the OX40 agonist ivuxolimab. These receptors came from an adult with an advanced solid tumor such as melanoma, head and neck, liver or kidney cancer.

This chain links TRBV28 with TRBJ1-3; D ambiguous. The V end was cut by 6 bases, the J end by 3 bases, with 6 bases between. CDR3 length: 12 residues. Germline CDR1 reads MDHEN; CDR2 reads SYDVKM. CDR3 nucleotide sequence: TGTGCCAGCAGAATTCTTGGAAACACCATATATTTT. It encodes CASRILGNTIYF.

The chain recombines TRBV9 with TRBJ2-1; the D gene is possibly TRBD2 (6 bases). CDR1 and CDR2 from the germline V gene are SGDLS and YYNGEE. Trimming left V 2 bases short and J 8 bases short, with 8 bases between. The CDR3 runs to 12 residues. The CDR3 region has the DNA TGTGCCAGCAGCGTGACTAGATATGAGCAGTTCTTC. It encodes CASSVTRYEQFF.

This rearrangement joins TRBV7-2 to TRBJ1-1; D remains unclear. This CDR3 is built from 14 residues. Germline values: CDR1 SGHTA, CDR2 FQGNSA. Deletions cut 1 base from V and 1 base from J, with 7 bases between. The DNA of the CDR3 is TGTGCCAGCAGCTTAGTCGGCCCGAACACTGAAGCTTTCTTT. It yields the protein CASSLVGPNTEAFF.

V gene TRBV28 combines with J gene TRBJ2-1; 7 nucleotides line up with TRBD2. Germline values: CDR1 MDHEN, CDR2 SYDVKM. V lost 3 bases and J lost 0; bases outside the gene matches: 5. The CDR3 totals 16 residues. The CDR3: CASSFPAGSSYNEQFF. The CDR3 DNA reads TGTGCCAGCAGTTTTCCAGCGGGAAGCTCCTACAATGAGCAGTTCTTC.

V usage is TRBV2 and J usage is TRBJ2-5; 13 bases fit TRBD2. This CDR3 spans 14 amino acids. V shed 11 bases and J 1 base; nucleotides not matched to a gene: 4. Germline CDR1 and CDR2: SNHLY and FYNNEI. CDR3 protein: CALTSGRGQETQYF. The CDR3 region has the DNA TGTGCCCTTACTAGCGGGAGGGGCCAAGAGACCCAGTACTTC.

The chain couples TRBV7-3 to TRBJ2-1, with D maybe TRBD2 (5 bases). The CDR3 consists of 13 residues. The V end lost 5 bases, the J end lost 10 bases, and 15 bases lay between the germline ends. Germline-derived CDR1 and CDR2 are SGHTA and FQGTGA. CDR3 bases: TGTGCCAGCAGCCTGGACTCCCGGCTGGAGCAGTTCTTC. As protein: CASSLDSRLEQFF.

The chain couples TRBV11-2 to TRBJ2-3, with D possibly matching TRBD2 (5 bases). Germline values: CDR1 SGHAT, CDR2 FQNNGV. CDR3 length: 14 amino acids. With 0 bases removed from V and 5 bases from J, the gap between germline ends came to 9 bases. The CDR3 DNA reads TGTGCCAGCAGCTTAGAACTAGATGAAGATACGCAGTATTTT. Translating gives CASSLELDEDTQYF. The entire variable domain, with the rest obtained from reference TRBV11-2 and TRBJ2-3, is as follows: EAGVAQSPRYKIIEKRQSVAFWCNPISGHATLYWYQQILGQGPKLLIQFQNNGVVDDSQLPKDRFSAERLKGVDSTLKIQPAKLEDSAVYLCASSLELDEDTQYFGPGTRLTVL.

This clone was counted only a few times. V and J are TRBV6-6 and TRBJ2-3; D is uncertain. With 0 bases removed from V and 2 bases from J, the gap between germline ends came to 6 bases. Germline assignment: CDR1 MNHNY and CDR2 SVGAGI (reference sequence). This CDR3 region has 14 residues. Here the CDR3 DNA reads TGTGCCAGCAGTTACTCGAGCGCCACAGATACGCAGTATTTT. As protein: CASSYSSATDTQYF.

The CDR3 here is CASSSLGSGLSNQPQHF. The CDR3 bases are TGTGCCAGCAGCTCCCTAGGGTCGGGGCTGAGCAATCAGCCCCAGCATTTT. The rearrangement links TRBV7-2 to TRBJ1-5, with D perhaps TRBD1 (5 bases). This CDR3 spans 17 amino acids. CDR1 is SGHTA, CDR2 FQGNSA, per germline. V lost 4 bases and J lost 1, with 17 bases in between.

The rearrangement uses TRBV7-4 and TRBJ1-1, with D unclear. Germline V CDR1 and CDR2: SGHVT, SQSDAQ. V was pared by 3 bases and J by 1 base, with 12 bases between. The CDR3 contains 15 residues. The CDR3 protein is CASSFTPMGNTEAFF. In nucleotides, the CDR3 is TGTGCCAGCAGCTTCACGCCCATGGGGAACACTGAAGCTTTCTTT.

The chain links TRBV2 to TRBJ2-1, with D tentatively TRBD2 (6 bases). The V gene lost 6 bases and the J gene lost 3 bases, with 18 bases spanning the gap. Germline CDR1 reads SNHLY; CDR2 reads FYNNEI. The CDR3 spans 16 residues. CDR3 DNA sequence: TGTGCCAGCAGCTACTCTATAGCGGAGATCTACAATGAGCAGTTCTTC. Translating gives CASSYSIAEIYNEQFF.

This clone was found a few times. The chain employs TRBV30 and TRBJ2-3; D is undetermined. The CDR3 contains 13 residues. The germline V and J ends were trimmed by 5 bases and 0 bases, with 9 bases remaining between them. Germline CDR1 reads GTSNPN; CDR2 reads SVGIG (reference sequence). The CDR3 region has the DNA TGTGCCTGGCGGGTTGCTAGCACAGATACGCAGTATTTT. This translates into CAWRVASTDTQYF.

The chain combines TRBV11-3 with TRBJ2-3; no clear D. CDR1 SGHNT and CDR2 YENEEA come from the germline V gene. V shed 3 bases and J shed 6 bases, with 10 bases lying between them. This CDR3 region has 13 residues. The CDR3 loop reads CASSLWRSDTQYF. The DNA of the CDR3 is TGTGCCAGCAGCTTGTGGCGGTCGGATACGCAGTATTTT.

The chain uses TRBV28 and TRBJ1-2; 10 bases map to TRBD1. This CDR3 has 15 amino acids. V lost 4 bases and J lost 1; bases outside the gene matches: 3. From germline, CDR1 is MDHEN and CDR2 SYDVKM. CDR3 in amino acids: CASSWGQGYNYGYTF. CDR3 nucleotides: TGTGCCAGCAGTTGGGGACAGGGGTATAACTATGGCTACACCTTC.

This clone appeared once. The chain carries TRBV19 and TRBJ2-7, with D unclear. The CDR3 loop spans 16 amino acids. V lost 0 bases to trimming and J lost 4 bases, with 16 bases between them. The germline V gene has CDR1 LNHDA and CDR2 SQIVND (reference sequence). The CDR3 DNA reads TGTGCCAGTAGTATAGATGGTCACAGCGCGAAATACGAGCAGTACTTC. It codes for CASSIDGHSAKYEQYF.